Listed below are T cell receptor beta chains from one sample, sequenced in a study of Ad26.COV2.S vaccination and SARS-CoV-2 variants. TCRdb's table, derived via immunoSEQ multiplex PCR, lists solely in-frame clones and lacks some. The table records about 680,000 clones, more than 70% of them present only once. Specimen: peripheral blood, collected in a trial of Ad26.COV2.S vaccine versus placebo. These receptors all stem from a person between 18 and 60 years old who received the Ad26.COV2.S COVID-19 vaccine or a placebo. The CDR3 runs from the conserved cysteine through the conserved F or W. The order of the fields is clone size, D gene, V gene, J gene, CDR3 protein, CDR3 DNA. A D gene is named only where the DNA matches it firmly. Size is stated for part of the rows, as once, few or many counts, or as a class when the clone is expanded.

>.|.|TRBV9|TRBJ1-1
CASSVVSRATEAFF
TGTGCCAGCAGCGTAGTCAGCCGGGCCACTGAAGCTTTCTTT
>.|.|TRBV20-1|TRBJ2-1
CSASGSNEQFF
TGCAGTGCATCAGGGTCCAATGAGCAGTTCTTC
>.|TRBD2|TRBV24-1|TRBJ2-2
CATSDGTSAGELFF
TGTGCCACCAGTGACGGGACTAGCGCAGGGGAGCTGTTTTTT
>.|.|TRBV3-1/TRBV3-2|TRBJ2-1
CASSPPSYNEQFF
TGTGCCAGCAGCCCCCCCAGTTACAATGAGCAGTTCTTC
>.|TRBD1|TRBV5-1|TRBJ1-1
CASSKEDRGRGTEAFF
TGCGCCAGCAGCAAGGAAGACAGGGGCCGGGGCACTGAAGCTTTCTTT
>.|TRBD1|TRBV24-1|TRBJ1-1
CATSDHWDRAVNTEAFF
TGTGCCACCAGTGACCATTGGGACAGGGCCGTGAACACTGAAGCTTTCTTT
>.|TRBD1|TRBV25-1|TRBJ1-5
CASSDQGQVGKPQHF
TGTGCCAGCAGTGATCAAGGACAGGTGGGGAAGCCCCAGCATTTT
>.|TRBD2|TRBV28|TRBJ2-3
CASSFSGLAGSDTQYF
TGTGCCAGCAGTTTTTCGGGACTAGCGGGGTCAGATACGCAGTATTTT
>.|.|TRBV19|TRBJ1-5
CASSMTSNNQPQHF
TGTGCCAGTAGTATGACAAGTAACAATCAGCCCCAGCATTTT
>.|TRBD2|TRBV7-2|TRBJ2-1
CASSRPASGTDEQFF
TGTGCCAGCAGCCGCCCGGCTAGCGGGACAGATGAGCAGTTCTTC
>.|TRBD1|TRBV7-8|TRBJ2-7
CASSLPSGTVGEQYF
TGTGCCAGCAGCTTACCATCCGGGACAGTAGGAGAGCAGTACTTC
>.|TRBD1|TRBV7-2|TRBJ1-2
CASSSGQTYGYTF
TGTGCCAGCAGCTCGGGACAGACCTATGGCTACACCTTC
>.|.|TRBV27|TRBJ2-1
CASSRGDSYNEQFF
TGTGCCAGCAGTCGCGGGGACTCCTACAATGAGCAGTTCTTC
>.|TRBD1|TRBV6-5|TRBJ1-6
CASKTGSSPLHF
TGTGCCAGCAAGACAGGGAGTTCACCCCTCCACTTT
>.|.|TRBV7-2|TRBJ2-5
CASSRDRQETQYF
TGTGCCAGCAGCCGCGACAGGCAAGAGACCCAGTACTTC
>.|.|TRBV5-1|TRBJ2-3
CASSLRQTSTDTQYF
TGCGCCAGCAGCTTGCGACAGACAAGCACAGATACGCAGTATTTT
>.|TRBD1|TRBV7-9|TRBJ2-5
CASSLVRDRGETQYF
TGTGCCAGCAGCTTAGTGAGGGACAGGGGGGAGACCCAGTACTTC
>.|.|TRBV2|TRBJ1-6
CASRIEAGQGSSPLHF
TGTGCCAGCAGGATAGAGGCCGGGCAGGGGAGTTCACCCCTCCACTTT
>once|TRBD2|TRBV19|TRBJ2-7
CASSIGTSGYEQYF
TGTGCCAGTAGTATAGGGACTAGCGGGTACGAGCAGTACTTC
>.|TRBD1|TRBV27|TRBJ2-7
CASRGTGGYEQYF
TGTGCCAGCAGAGGGACAGGGGGGTACGAGCAGTACTTC
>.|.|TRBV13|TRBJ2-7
CASSLDLANEQYF
TGTGCCAGCAGCTTAGATTTGGCGAACGAGCAGTACTTC
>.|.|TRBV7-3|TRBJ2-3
CASNQSPPVRAGSEGTQYF
TGTGCCAGCAACCAATCCCCTCCTGTGAGGGCGGGGTCTGAAGGTACGCAGTATTTT
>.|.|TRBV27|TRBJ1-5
CASSLQGMGNQPQHF
TGTGCCAGCAGTCTTCAGGGGATGGGCAATCAGCCCCAGCATTTT
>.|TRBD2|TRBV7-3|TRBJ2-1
CASSSSGGYNEQFF
TGTGCCAGCAGCTCTAGCGGGGGCTACAATGAGCAGTTCTTC
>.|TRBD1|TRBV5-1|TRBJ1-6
CASSTSGTGRSPLHF
TGCGCCAGCAGCACCTCCGGGACAGGGCGTTCACCCCTCCACTTT
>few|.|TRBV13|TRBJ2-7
CASSPGQHSYEQYF
TGTGCCAGCAGCCCCGGACAGCACTCCTACGAGCAGTACTTC
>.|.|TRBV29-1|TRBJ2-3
CSVEGGRESTDTQYF
TGCAGCGTTGAAGGGGGCCGGGAGAGCACAGATACGCAGTATTTT
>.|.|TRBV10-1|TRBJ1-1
CASSESTLVGARETEAFF
TGCGCCAGCAGTGAGTCGACTCTGGTTGGGGCTCGGGAAACTGAAGCTTTCTTT
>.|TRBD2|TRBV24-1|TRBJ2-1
CATSDETSGAYNEQFF
TGTGCCACCAGTGACGAGACTAGCGGGGCTTACAATGAGCAGTTCTTC
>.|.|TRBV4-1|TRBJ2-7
CASSQDFHEQYF
TGCGCCAGCAGCCAAGATTTCCACGAGCAGTACTTC
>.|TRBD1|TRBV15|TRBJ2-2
CATLDRGNTGELFF
TGTGCCACCCTGGACAGGGGAAACACCGGGGAGCTGTTTTTT
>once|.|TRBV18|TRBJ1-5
CASSAASGAQPQHF
TGTGCCAGCTCAGCGGCCTCAGGGGCTCAGCCCCAGCATTTT
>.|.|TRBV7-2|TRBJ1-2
CASSLGGTPPAGYTF
TGTGCCAGCAGCTTAGGAGGGACCCCCCCGGCGGGCTACACCTTC
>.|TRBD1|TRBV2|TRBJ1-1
CASTPDRDKTFF
TGTGCCAGCACCCCGGACAGGGATAAAACTTTCTTT
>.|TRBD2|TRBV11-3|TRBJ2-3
CASSSRTSGPDTQYF
TGTGCCAGCAGCTCCAGGACTAGCGGACCAGATACGCAGTATTTT
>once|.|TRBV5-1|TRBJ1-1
CASSLVDNTEAFF
TGCGCCAGCAGCTTGGTAGATAACACTGAAGCTTTCTTT
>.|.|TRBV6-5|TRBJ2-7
CASSYEGDGSYEQYF
TGTGCCAGCAGTTATGAGGGGGATGGATCCTACGAGCAGTACTTC
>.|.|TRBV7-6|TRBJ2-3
CASSLGLAPRRDTQYF
TGTGCCAGCAGCTTAGGGCTAGCGCCTCGAAGGGATACGCAGTATTTT
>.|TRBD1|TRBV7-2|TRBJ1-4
CASSFSPGTGGFKKLFF
TGTGCCAGCAGCTTCTCCCCGGGGACAGGGGGATTTAAAAAACTGTTTTTT
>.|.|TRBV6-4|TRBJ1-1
CASSDERGTEAFF
TGTGCCAGCAGTGATGAGAGGGGCACTGAAGCTTTCTTT
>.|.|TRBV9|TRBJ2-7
CASSLTDGRPSYEQYF
TGTGCCAGCAGTCTAACGGACGGGAGACCATCCTACGAGCAGTACTTC
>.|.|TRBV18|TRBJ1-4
CASSPRVMTNEKLFF
TGTGCCAGCTCACCCAGGGTCATGACTAATGAAAAACTGTTTTTT
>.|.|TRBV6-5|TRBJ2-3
CASSYSGSVRTDTQYF
TGTGCCAGCAGTTACTCCGGTAGCGTGCGCACAGATACGCAGTATTTT
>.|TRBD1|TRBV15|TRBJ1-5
CATSRDPGGRVQPQHF
TGTGCCACCAGCAGAGATCCAGGGGGGCGTGTTCAGCCCCAGCATTTT
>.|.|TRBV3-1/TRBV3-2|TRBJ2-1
CASSQVRASVNEQFF
TGTGCCAGCAGCCAAGTTAGGGCCTCGGTAAATGAGCAGTTCTTC
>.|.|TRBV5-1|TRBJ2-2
CASSLDVPNTGELFF
TGCGCCAGCAGCTTGGACGTCCCTAACACCGGGGAGCTGTTTTTT
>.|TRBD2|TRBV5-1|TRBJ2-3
CASSLGLAGGPSRDTQYF
TGCGCCAGCAGCTTGGGACTAGCGGGAGGGCCCTCGAGAGATACGCAGTATTTT
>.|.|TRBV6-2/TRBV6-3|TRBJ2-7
CASSPLSYEQYF
TGTGCCAGCAGCCCACTTTCCTACGAGCAGTACTTC
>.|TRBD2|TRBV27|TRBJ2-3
CASSLSGGGATDTQYF
TGTGCCAGCAGTTTAAGCGGCGGGGGGGCGACAGATACGCAGTATTTT
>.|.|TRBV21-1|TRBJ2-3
CASSKSQRGGRGTDTQYF
TGTGCCAGCAGCAAAAGCCAGCGGGGGGGCCGGGGGACAGATACGCAGTATTTT